A selection of T cell receptor beta chains follows, all from one sample in a study of blood T cell repertoires in COVID-19. Method: immunoSEQ multiplex PCR; TCRdb's copy keeps in-frame clones and lacks some. Of about 260,000 clones detected, around 88% appear once; the ten largest clones hold roughly 1.2%. Sequencing input: PBMCs or T cells enriched from blood (not recorded which). The receptors originated from a middle-aged woman with acute COVID-19. The CDR3 runs from the conserved cysteine through the conserved F or W. Each record gives: CDR3 DNA, CDR3 protein, J gene, D gene, clone size, V gene. A D gene is named only where the DNA matches it firmly. Clone size is given for some rows only: seen once, a few or many times, or a class if the clone is expanded.

cdr3_nt: TGTGCCAGCAGCTTAACAACAGGGGGCGCATCGGATACGCAGTATTTT
cdr3_aa: CASSLTTGGASDTQYF
j_call: TRBJ2-3
d_call: TRBD1
clone_size: .
v_call: TRBV7-8

cdr3_nt: TGCAGCGTTCAGGGGGCCGAACTGCGAGAGCAGTACTTC
cdr3_aa: CSVQGAELREQYF
j_call: TRBJ2-7
d_call: TRBD1
clone_size: .
v_call: TRBV29-1

cdr3_nt: TGTGCCAGCAGCGACTATAGCGGGAGGGCCCTCGGATCGGATACGCAGTATTTT
cdr3_aa: CASSDYSGRALGSDTQYF
j_call: TRBJ2-3
d_call: TRBD2
clone_size: once
v_call: TRBV9

cdr3_nt: TGTGCCAGCAGCCTAGATGGCTATAGCAATCAGCCCCAGCATTTT
cdr3_aa: CASSLDGYSNQPQHF
j_call: TRBJ1-5
d_call: .
clone_size: .
v_call: TRBV27

cdr3_nt: TGTGCCAGCAGCCAAGATGATGGTTGGCCTGAAGCTTTCTTT
cdr3_aa: CASSQDDGWPEAFF
j_call: TRBJ1-1
d_call: .
clone_size: .
v_call: TRBV3-1/TRBV3-2

cdr3_nt: TGTGCCAGCAGCCCAACAGGGGCAAGGGAAGCTTTCTTT
cdr3_aa: CASSPTGAREAFF
j_call: TRBJ1-1
d_call: TRBD1
clone_size: .
v_call: TRBV28

cdr3_nt: TGTGCCTGGGAAAGGGGGGGCCTCCATGGCTACACCTTC
cdr3_aa: CAWERGGLHGYTF
j_call: TRBJ1-2
d_call: .
clone_size: .
v_call: TRBV30

cdr3_nt: TGTGCCAGCAGCCCCGCGGTAGAAAAACTGTTTTTT
cdr3_aa: CASSPAVEKLFF
j_call: TRBJ1-4
d_call: .
clone_size: .
v_call: TRBV11-2

cdr3_nt: TGCGCCAGCAGCTTGGCTGCGGCGGGATATGCTGATGTGGCCTACAATGAGCAGTTCTTC
cdr3_aa: CASSLAAAGYADVAYNEQFF
j_call: TRBJ2-1
d_call: .
clone_size: few
v_call: TRBV5-1

cdr3_nt: TGTGCCACCAGCAAGGCAGGCCGAAACACAGATACGCAGTATTTT
cdr3_aa: CATSKAGRNTDTQYF
j_call: TRBJ2-3
d_call: .
clone_size: once
v_call: TRBV24-1

cdr3_nt: TGTGCCAGCAGCTCAAACAGGGGGCGGTCCAATCAGCCCCAGCATTTT
cdr3_aa: CASSSNRGRSNQPQHF
j_call: TRBJ1-5
d_call: TRBD1
clone_size: .
v_call: TRBV7-8

cdr3_nt: TGCGCCAGCAGCCCGGACACGGACTATGGCTACACCTTC
cdr3_aa: CASSPDTDYGYTF
j_call: TRBJ1-2
d_call: .
clone_size: .
v_call: TRBV5-1

cdr3_nt: TGTGCCAGCAGCCAAGCTGACGGGAGACGCGAGCAGTACTTC
cdr3_aa: CASSQADGRREQYF
j_call: TRBJ2-7
d_call: .
clone_size: few
v_call: TRBV3-1/TRBV3-2